This T cell receptor (beta chain) was sequenced in a study of T cells after yellow fever vaccination. The CDR3 runs 14 residues. CDR1 is SNHLY, CDR2 FYNNEI, per germline. Trimming shortened V by 10 bases and J by 0 bases, and 14 bases separated the two germline ends. From the 5' RACE reads, TCRdb called clonotypes with MiXCR, one entry per CDR3 protein. The sample contains approximately 300,000 distinct CDR3 sequences, approximately 12% of which appear only once. This clonotype occurred many times. Antigen unknown. General study findings and limits: Only a minor proportion of clonotypes was detected across both CD4 and CD8 compartments. Clones from primary vaccination mostly reappeared after the booster (around 97% CD4, 88% CD8).

The starting material was CD4+ T cells sorted from PBMCs, obtained 45 days after the yellow fever booster vaccination. The receptor was isolated from a man younger than 35 who received the YFV17D yellow fever vaccine. V gene TRBV2 combines with J gene TRBJ2-3; tentatively, D is TRBD1 (5 bases). The CDR3 spells CATLTDSSTDTQYF. For the CDR3, the DNA is TGTGCCACCCTGACAGATTCTAGCACAGATACGCAGTATTTT.